This T cell receptor beta chain was identified in a study of identical twins. Study-wide results and caveats: Whereas memory repertoires showed no such difference, abundant cord blood beta clonotypes carried fewer insertions.

One entry per CDR3 protein, called by TCRdb with MiXCR from the 5' RACE reads. The top ten hold 13% to 15% of the sample, which has 200,000 to 250,000 distinct CDR3 sequences, approximately 7.1% seen once. This clonotype turned up a few times. Its target is not known. The V and J ends lost 5 bases and 4 bases, in that order; junction bases with no gene match: 10. From germline, CDR1 is SGHAT and CDR2 FQNNGV. The CDR3 is 16 amino acids. These data were also reused for a study on T cells expressing NK-cell markers. As that report states: Investigators obtained TCR beta repertoires from sorted CD3+CD56+NKG2C+, CD3+CD56+NKG2C- and CD3+CD56-NKG2C+ T cells.

This chain connects TRBV11-2 to TRBJ2-5; 10 bases are shared with TRBD2. The clonotype comes from a woman in her late teens or twenties in good health. Sample: CD8+ T cells sorted from blood. The CDR3 region has the DNA TGTGCCAGCAGCACAGGACTAGCGGAGAGGGGAGAGACCCAGTACTTC. Protein sequence: CASSTGLAERGETQYF.